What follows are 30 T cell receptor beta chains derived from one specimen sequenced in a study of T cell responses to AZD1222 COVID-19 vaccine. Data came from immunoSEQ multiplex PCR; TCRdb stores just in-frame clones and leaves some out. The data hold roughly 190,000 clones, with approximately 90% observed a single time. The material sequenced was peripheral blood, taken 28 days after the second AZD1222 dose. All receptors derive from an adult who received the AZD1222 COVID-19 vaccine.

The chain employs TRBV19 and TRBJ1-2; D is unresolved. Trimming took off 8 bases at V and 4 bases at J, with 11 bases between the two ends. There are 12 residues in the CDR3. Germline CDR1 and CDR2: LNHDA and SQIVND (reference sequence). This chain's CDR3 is CASQEGSYGYTF. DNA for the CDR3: TGTGCCAGTCAGGAGGGATCCTATGGCTACACCTTC.

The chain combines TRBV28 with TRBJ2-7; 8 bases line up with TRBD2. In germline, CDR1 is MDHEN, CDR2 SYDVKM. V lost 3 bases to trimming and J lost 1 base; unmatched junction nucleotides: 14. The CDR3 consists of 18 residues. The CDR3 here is CASSFWREALKGSYEQYF. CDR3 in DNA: TGTGCCAGCAGTTTTTGGCGGGAGGCCCTAAAAGGGTCCTACGAGCAGTACTTC.

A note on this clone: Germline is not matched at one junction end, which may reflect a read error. Written as DNA, the CDR3 is TGTGCTAGCAGCCGACCCGGGACTAGCGGGAGAGGAGGCCAAGAGACCCAGTACTTC. Translating gives CASSRPGTSGRGGQETQYF. V and J are TRBV7-7 and TRBJ2-5; 14 bases are shared with TRBD2. The CDR3 has 19 residues. Germline V gene data show CDR1 as SSHAT and CDR2 as FNYEAQ (reference sequence). Filled out from reference TRBV7-7 and TRBJ2-5, the complete variable domain reads GAGVSQSPRYKVTKRGQDVTLRCDPISSHATLYWYQQALGQGPEFLTYFNYEAQPDKSGLPSDRFSAERPEGSISTLTIQRTEQRDSAMYRCASSRPGTSGRGGQETQYFGPGTRLLVL.

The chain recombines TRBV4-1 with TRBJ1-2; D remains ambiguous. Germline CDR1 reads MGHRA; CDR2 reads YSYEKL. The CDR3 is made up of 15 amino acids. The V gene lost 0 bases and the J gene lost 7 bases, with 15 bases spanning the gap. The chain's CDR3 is CASSQELREYGGYTF. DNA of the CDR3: TGCGCCAGCAGCCAAGAGTTACGGGAATACGGTGGCTACACCTTC.

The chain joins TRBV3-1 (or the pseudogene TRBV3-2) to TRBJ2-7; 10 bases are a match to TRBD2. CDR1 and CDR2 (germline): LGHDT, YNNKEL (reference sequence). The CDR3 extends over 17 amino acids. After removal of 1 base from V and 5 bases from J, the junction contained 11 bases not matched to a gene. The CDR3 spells CASSQGTSGLTSHEQYF. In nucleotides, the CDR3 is TGTGCCAGCAGCCAAGGGACTAGCGGACTCACCTCGCACGAGCAGTACTTC.

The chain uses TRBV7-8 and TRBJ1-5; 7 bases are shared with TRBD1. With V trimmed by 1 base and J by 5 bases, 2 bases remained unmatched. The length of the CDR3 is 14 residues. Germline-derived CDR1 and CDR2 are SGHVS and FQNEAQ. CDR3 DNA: TGTGCCAGCAGCTTAGGGGACAGAGATCAGCCCCAGCATTTT. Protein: CASSLGDRDQPQHF. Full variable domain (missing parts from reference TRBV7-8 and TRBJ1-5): GAGVSQSPRYKVAKRGQDVALRCDPISGHVSLFWYQQALGQGPEFLTYFQNEAQLDKSGLPSDRFFAERPEGSVSTLKIQRTQQEDSAVYLCASSLGDRDQPQHFGDGTRLSIL.

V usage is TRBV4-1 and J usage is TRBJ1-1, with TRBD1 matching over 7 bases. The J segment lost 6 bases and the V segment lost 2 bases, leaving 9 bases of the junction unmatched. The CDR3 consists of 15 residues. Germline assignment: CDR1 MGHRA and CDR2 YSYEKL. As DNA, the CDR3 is TGCGCCAGCAGCCAACTTTCCAGGGGGGAGGCTGAAGCTTTCTTT. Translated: CASSQLSRGEAEAFF.

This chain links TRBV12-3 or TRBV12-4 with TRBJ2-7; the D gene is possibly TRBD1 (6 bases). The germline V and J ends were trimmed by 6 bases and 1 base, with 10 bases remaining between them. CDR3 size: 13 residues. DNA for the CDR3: TGTGCCAGCAGCAAGGGACAATCCTACGAGCAGTACTTC. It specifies CASSKGQSYEQYF.

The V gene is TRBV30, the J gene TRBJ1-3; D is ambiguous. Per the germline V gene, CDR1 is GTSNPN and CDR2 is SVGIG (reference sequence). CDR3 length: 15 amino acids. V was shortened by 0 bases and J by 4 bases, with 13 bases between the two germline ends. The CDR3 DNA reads TGTGCCTGGAGTGTAGGCCGGGCTTCGGGAAACACCATATATTTT. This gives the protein CAWSVGRASGNTIYF.

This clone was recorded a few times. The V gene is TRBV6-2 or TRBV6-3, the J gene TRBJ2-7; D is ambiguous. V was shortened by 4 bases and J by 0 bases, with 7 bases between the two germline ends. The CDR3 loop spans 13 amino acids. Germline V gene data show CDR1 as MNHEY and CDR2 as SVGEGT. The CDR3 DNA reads TGTGCCAGCAGTTTCGACCGCTCCTACGAGCAGTACTTC. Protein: CASSFDRSYEQYF.

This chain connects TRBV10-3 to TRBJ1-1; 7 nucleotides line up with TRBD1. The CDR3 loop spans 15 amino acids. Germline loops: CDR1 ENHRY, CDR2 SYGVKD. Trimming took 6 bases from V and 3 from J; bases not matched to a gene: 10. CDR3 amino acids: CAIRAHRGLDTEAFF. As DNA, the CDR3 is TGTGCCATCAGGGCCCATAGGGGGCTGGACACTGAAGCTTTCTTT.

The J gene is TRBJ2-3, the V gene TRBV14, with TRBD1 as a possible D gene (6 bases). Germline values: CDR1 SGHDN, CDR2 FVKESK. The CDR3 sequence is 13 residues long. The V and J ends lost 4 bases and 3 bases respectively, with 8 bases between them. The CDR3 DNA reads TGTGCCAGCAGCCCAGGGGTGACAGATACGCAGTATTTT. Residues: CASSPGVTDTQYF.

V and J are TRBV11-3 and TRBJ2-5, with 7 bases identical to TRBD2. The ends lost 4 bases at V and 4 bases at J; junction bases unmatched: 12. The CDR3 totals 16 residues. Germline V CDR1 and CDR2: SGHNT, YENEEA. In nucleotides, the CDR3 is TGTGCCAGCAGCTCCTCCAAGAGTGGGGGGGGAGAGACCCAGTACTTC. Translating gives CASSSSKSGGGETQYF.

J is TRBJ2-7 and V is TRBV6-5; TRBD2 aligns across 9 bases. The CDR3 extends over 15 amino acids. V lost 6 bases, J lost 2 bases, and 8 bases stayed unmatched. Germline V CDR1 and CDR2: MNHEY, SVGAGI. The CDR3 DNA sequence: TGTGCCAGCAGGTTCCCGGGACTAGCACCCTACGAGCAGTACTTC. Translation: CASRFPGLAPYEQYF.

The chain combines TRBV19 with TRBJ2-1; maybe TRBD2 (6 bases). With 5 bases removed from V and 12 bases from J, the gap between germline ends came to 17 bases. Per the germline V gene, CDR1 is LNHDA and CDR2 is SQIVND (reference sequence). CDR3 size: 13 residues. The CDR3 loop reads CASSWGGAVAQFF. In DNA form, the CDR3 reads TGTGCCAGTAGTTGGGGAGGAGCGGTGGCGCAGTTCTTC.

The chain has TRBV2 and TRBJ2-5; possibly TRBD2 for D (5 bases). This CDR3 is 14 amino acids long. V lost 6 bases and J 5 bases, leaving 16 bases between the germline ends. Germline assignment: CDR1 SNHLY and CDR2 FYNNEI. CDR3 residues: CASRTGSRRETQYF. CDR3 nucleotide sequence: TGTGCCAGCAGAACGGGATCCCGGAGGGAGACCCAGTACTTC.

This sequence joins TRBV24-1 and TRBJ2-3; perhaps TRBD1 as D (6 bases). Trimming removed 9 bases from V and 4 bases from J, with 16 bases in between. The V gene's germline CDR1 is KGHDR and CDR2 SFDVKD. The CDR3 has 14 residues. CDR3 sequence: CATQAGAGSDTQYF. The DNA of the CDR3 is TGTGCCACCCAGGCAGGGGCAGGGTCAGATACGCAGTATTTT.

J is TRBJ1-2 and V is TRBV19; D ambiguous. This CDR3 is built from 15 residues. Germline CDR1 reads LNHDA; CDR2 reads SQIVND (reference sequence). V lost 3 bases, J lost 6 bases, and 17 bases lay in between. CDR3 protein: CASSMWFGSSDGYTF. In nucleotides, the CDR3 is TGTGCCAGTAGTATGTGGTTCGGGAGTTCGGATGGCTACACCTTC.

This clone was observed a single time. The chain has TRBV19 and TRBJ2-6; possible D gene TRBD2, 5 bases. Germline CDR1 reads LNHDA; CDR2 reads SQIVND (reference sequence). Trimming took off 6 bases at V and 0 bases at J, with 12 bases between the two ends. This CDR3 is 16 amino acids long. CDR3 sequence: CASRMDGSSGANVLTF. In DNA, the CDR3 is TGTGCCAGTAGGATGGATGGGAGCTCTGGGGCCAACGTCCTGACTTTC.

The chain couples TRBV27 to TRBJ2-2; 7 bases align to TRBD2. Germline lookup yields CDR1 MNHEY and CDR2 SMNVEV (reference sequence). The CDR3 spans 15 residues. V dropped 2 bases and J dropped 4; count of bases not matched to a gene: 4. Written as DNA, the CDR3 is TGTGCCAGCAGTTTAGGCGGGAGAAGCACCGGGGAGCTGTTTTTT. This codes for CASSLGGRSTGELFF.

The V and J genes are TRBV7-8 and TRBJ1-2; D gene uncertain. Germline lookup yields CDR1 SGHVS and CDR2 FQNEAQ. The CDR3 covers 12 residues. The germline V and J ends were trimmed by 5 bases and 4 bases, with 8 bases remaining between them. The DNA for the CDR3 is TGTGCCAGCAGCCCCGGCCCCTATGGCTACACCTTC. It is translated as CASSPGPYGYTF.

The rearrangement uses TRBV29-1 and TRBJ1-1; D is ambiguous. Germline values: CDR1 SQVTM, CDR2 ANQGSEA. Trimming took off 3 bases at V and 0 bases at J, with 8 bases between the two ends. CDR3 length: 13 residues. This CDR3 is CSVEPDMNTEAFF. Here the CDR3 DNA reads TGCAGCGTTGAGCCAGACATGAACACTGAAGCTTTCTTT.

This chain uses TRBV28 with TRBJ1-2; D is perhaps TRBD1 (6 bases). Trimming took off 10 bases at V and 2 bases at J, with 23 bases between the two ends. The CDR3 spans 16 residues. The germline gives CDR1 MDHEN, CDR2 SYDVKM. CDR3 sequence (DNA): TGTGCCATCCTACTCTCAGGGGCGGCGGCGAACTATGGCTACACCTTC. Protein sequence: CAILLSGAAANYGYTF.

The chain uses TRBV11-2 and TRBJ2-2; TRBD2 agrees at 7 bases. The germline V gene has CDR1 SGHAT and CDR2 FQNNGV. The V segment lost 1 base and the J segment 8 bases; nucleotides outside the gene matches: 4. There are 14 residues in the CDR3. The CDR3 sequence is CASSLGAGVGELFF. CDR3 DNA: TGTGCCAGCAGCTTAGGGGCGGGAGTTGGGGAGCTGTTTTTT.

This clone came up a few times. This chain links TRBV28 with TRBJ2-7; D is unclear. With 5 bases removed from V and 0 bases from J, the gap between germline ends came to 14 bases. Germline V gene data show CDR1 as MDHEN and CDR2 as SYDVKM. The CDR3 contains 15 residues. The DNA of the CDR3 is TGTGCCAGCAGTCCGACCGGGCCACCCTCCTACGAGCAGTACTTC. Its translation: CASSPTGPPSYEQYF.

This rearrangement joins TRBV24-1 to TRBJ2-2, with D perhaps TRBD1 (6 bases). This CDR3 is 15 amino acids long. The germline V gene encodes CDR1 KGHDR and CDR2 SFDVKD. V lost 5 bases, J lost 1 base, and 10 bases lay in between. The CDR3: CATSVEQGNTGELFF. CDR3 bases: TGTGCCACCAGTGTAGAACAGGGGAACACCGGGGAGCTGTTTTTT.

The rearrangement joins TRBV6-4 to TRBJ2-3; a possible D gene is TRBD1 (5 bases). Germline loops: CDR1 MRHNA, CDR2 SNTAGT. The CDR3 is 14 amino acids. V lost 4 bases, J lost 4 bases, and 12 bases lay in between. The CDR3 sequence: CASSVGRAADTQYF. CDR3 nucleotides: TGTGCCAGCAGTGTCGGCAGGGCCGCAGATACGCAGTATTTT.

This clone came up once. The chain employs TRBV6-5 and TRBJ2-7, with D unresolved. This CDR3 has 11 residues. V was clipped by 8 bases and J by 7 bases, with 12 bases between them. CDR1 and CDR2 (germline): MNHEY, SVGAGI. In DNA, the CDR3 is TGTGCCAGCGGACCGTATGTGGAGCAGTACTTC. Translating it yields CASGPYVEQYF.

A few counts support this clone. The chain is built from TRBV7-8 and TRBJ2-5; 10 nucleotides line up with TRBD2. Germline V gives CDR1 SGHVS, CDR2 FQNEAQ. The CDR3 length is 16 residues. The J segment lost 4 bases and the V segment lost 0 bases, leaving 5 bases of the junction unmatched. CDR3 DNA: TGTGCCAGCAGCTTAGCGCTAGCGGGAGTCGGAGAGACCCAGTACTTC. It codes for CASSLALAGVGETQYF.

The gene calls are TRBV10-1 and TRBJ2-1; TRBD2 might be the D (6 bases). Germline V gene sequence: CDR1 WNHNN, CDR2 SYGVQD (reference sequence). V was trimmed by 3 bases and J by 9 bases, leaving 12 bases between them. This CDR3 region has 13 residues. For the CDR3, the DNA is TGCGCCAGCAGTGACCTAGCGAGGGGTGAGCAGTTCTTC. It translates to CASSDLARGEQFF.